This entry lists 6 T cell receptor beta chains sequenced from one sample in a study of blood T cell repertoires in COVID-19. Profiled with immunoSEQ multiplex PCR; TCRdb holds only in-frame clones, not every one. Among some 10,000 clones, roughly 89% were seen once, and the ten largest hold about 20%. The specimen sequenced was peripheral blood. Every receptor here comes from a woman aged 60-75 years with active COVID-19.

The chain employs TRBV5-4 and TRBJ1-2; 9 bases are a match to TRBD1. Unmatched junction bases numbered 11, after V lost 4 bases and J lost 7 bases. Germline V CDR1 and CDR2: SGHNT, YYREEE (reference sequence). CDR3 length: 15 residues. Written as DNA, the CDR3 is TGTGCCAGCAGCCCGGGGGGGGGACAGGGAATTGGCTACACCTTC. As protein: CASSPGGGQGIGYTF.

This chain uses TRBV3-1 (or the pseudogene TRBV3-2) with TRBJ2-3; possibly TRBD2 for D (6 bases). This CDR3 comprises 13 residues. V was cut by 1 base and J by 10 bases, with 12 bases left in between. The germline gives CDR1 LGHDT, CDR2 YNNKEL (reference sequence). CDR3 in amino acids: CASSQVPLAPQYF. The CDR3 coding sequence is TGTGCCAGCAGCCAAGTTCCACTAGCTCCGCAGTATTTT.

The chain employs TRBV19 and TRBJ1-2; 8 nucleotides line up with TRBD1. J was trimmed by 7 bases and V by 7 bases; bases with no gene match: 11. The CDR3 is 14 amino acids. Germline-derived CDR1 and CDR2 are LNHDA and SQIVND (reference sequence). CDR3 amino acids: CASNQQGVVSGYTF. Here the CDR3 DNA reads TGTGCCAGTAATCAACAGGGGGTAGTCTCTGGCTACACCTTC.

V and J are TRBV5-4 and TRBJ1-3, with D possibly being TRBD1 (6 bases). The CDR3 sequence is 18 residues long. Trimming cost V 0 bases and J 0 bases, with 16 bases left between them. Germline V CDR1 and CDR2: SGHNT, YYREEE (reference sequence). The CDR3 bases are TGTGCCAGCAGCTTGGATCAAACAGGGATAAGCTCTGGAAACACCATATATTTT. Protein product: CASSLDQTGISSGNTIYF.

To note about this clone: Additional DNA sequences in this sample encode the identical CDR3. This chain connects TRBV6-1 to TRBJ2-5; 7 bases map to TRBD2. CDR1 is MNHNS and CDR2 is SASEGT in the germline V gene. V gave up 1 base and J gave up 4 bases; unmatched junction bases: 3. This CDR3 is 14 amino acids long. In DNA, the CDR3 is TGTGCCAGCAGTGAAGGCGGGGGTCGAGAGACCCAGTACTTC. Translation gives CASSEGGGRETQYF.

The chain joins TRBV27 to TRBJ2-5; maybe TRBD1 (6 bases). Trimming shortened V by 1 base and J by 2 bases, and 14 bases separated the two germline ends. The CDR3 is 16 residues long. Per germline, CDR1 MNHEY and CDR2 SMNVEV (reference sequence). The DNA of the CDR3 is TGTGCCAGCAGTTTATTGCCAGGGGCTATACAAGAGACCCAGTACTTC. Translated, it gives CASSLLPGAIQETQYF.